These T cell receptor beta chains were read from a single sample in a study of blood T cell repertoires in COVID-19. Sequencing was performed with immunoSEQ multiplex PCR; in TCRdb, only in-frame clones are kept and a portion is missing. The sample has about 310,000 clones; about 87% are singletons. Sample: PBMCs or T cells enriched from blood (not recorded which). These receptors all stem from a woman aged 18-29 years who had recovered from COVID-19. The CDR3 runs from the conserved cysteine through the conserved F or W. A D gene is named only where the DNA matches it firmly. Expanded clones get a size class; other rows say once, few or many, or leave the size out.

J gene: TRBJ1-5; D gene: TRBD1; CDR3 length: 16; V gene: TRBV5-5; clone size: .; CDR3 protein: CASSFGSSLTGQPQHF; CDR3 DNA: TGTGCCAGCAGCTTCGGGTCCTCACTGACAGGGCAGCCCCAGCATTTT
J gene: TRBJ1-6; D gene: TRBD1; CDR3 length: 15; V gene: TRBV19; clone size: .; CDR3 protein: CASSSKGQGLTTLHF; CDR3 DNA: TGTGCCAGTAGTAGTAAGGGACAGGGGCTTACCACCCTCCACTTT
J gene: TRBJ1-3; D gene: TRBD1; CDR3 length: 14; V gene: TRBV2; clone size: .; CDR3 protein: CASSGTGGGNTIYF; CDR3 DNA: TGTGCCAGCAGTGGGACAGGGGGTGGAAACACCATATATTTT
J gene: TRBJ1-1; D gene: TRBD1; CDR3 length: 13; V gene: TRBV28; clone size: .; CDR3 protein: CASTRTGGTEAFF; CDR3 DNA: TGTGCCAGCACCCGGACAGGGGGCACTGAAGCTTTCTTT
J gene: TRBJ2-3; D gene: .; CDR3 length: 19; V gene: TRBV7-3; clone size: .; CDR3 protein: CASSLTMSWDLPSTDTQYF; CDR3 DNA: TGTGCCAGCAGCTTAACGATGAGCTGGGACTTGCCTAGCACAGATACGCAGTATTTT
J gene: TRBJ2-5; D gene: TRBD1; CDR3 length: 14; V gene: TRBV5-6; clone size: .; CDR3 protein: CASSLVDRGRSQYF; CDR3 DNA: TGTGCCAGCAGCTTGGTTGACAGGGGGAGGTCCCAGTACTTC
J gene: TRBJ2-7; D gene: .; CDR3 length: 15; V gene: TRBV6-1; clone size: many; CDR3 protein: CASSEEMGSSYEQYF; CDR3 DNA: TGTGCCAGCAGTGAGGAAATGGGGAGCTCCTACGAGCAGTACTTC
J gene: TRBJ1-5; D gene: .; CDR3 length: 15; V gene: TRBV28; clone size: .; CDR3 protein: CASSLTAYSNQPQHF; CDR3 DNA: TGTGCCAGCAGTTTGACAGCTTATAGCAATCAGCCCCAGCATTTT
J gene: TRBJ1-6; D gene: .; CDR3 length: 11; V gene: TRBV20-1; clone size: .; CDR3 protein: CSATQHSPLHF; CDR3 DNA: TGCAGTGCTACACAGCATTCACCCCTCCACTTT
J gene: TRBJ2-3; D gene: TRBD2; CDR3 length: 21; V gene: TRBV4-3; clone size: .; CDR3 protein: CASSQGPILWSLAGNTDTQYF; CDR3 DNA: TGCGCCAGCAGCCAAGGCCCCATATTGTGGTCACTAGCGGGGAACACAGATACGCAGTATTTT
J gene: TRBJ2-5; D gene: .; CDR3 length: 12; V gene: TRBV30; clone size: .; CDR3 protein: CAWSPGVETQYF; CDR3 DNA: TGTGCCTGGAGTCCGGGGGTCGAGACCCAGTACTTC
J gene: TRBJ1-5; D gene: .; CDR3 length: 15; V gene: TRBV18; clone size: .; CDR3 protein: CASSPSVGGNQPQHF; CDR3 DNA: TGTGCCAGCTCACCTTCCGTCGGAGGCAATCAGCCCCAGCATTTT
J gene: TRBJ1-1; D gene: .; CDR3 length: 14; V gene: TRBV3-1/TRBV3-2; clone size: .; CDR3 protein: CASSQDRVWAEAFF; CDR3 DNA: TGTGCCAGCAGCCAAGACAGGGTGTGGGCTGAAGCTTTCTTT
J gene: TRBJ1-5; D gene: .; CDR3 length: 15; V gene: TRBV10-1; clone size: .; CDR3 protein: CAPPPPGPFDQPQHF; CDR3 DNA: TGCGCCCCTCCCCCCCCAGGGCCTTTCGACCAGCCCCAGCATTTT
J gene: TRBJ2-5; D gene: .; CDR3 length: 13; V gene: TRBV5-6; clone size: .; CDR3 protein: CASTPGGQETQYF; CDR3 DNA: TGTGCCAGCACCCCCGGCGGCCAAGAGACCCAGTACTTC
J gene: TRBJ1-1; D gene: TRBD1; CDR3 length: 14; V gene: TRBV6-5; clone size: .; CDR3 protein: CASAGQGANTEAFF; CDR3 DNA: TGTGCCAGCGCTGGACAGGGAGCGAACACTGAAGCTTTCTTT
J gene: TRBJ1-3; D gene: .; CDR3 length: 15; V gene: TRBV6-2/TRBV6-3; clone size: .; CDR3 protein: CASSYTGGAGNTIYF; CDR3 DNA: TGTGCCAGCAGTTATACCGGCGGGGCTGGAAACACCATATATTTT
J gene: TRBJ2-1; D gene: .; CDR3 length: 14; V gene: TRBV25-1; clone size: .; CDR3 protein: CASTASTSYNEQFF; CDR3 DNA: TGTGCCAGCACCGCGTCCACTAGCTACAATGAGCAGTTCTTC
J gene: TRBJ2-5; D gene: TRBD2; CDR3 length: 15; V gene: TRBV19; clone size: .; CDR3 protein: CASSRRTSGQETQYF; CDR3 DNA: TGTGCCAGTAGTAGGAGAACTAGCGGTCAAGAGACCCAGTACTTC
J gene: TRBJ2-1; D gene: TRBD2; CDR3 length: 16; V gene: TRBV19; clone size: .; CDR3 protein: CASSIEGGLAANEQFF; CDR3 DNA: TGTGCCAGTAGTATAGAGGGGGGACTAGCGGCCAATGAGCAGTTCTTC
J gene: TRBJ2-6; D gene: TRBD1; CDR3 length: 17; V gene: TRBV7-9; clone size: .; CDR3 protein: CASSHGQVTSGANVLTF; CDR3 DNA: TGTGCCAGCAGCCATGGACAGGTAACCTCTGGGGCCAACGTCCTGACTTTC
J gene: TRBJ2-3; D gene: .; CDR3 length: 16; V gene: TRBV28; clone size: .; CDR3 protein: CASRSDRGAFTDTQYF; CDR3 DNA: TGTGCCAGCAGATCCGATCGGGGGGCCTTCACAGATACGCAGTATTTT
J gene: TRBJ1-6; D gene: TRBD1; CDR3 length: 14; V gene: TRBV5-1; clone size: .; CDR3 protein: CASSRQGANSPLHF; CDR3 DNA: TGCGCCAGCAGCCGACAGGGGGCAAATTCACCCCTCCACTTT
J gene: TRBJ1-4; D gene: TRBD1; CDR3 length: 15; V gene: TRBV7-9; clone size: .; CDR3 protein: CASSLAGTGSEKLFF; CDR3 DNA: TGTGCCAGCAGCTTAGCCGGGACAGGGAGTGAAAAACTGTTTTTT
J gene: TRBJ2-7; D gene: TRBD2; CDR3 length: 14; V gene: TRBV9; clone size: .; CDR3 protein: CASSSTSGRYEQYF; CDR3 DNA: TGTGCCAGCAGCAGTACTAGCGGGAGGTACGAGCAGTACTTC
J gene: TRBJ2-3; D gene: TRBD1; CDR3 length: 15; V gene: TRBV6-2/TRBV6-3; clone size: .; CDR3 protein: CASSWDGTGGDTQYF; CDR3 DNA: TGTGCCAGCAGTTGGGACGGGACAGGGGGAGATACGCAGTATTTT
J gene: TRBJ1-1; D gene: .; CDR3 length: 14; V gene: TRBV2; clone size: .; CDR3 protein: CASSERWTENRAFF; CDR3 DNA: TGTGCCAGCAGTGAGCGATGGACAGAAAATAGGGCTTTCTTT
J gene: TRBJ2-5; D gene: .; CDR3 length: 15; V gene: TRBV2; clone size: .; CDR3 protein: CASSEDRGGEETQYF; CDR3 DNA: TGTGCCAGCAGTGAAGACAGGGGGGGAGAAGAGACCCAGTACTTC
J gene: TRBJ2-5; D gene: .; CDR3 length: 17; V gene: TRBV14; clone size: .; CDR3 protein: CASSQDGAGRSFKTQYF; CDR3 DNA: TGTGCCAGCAGCCAAGATGGGGCAGGCCGTTCCTTTAAGACCCAGTACTTC
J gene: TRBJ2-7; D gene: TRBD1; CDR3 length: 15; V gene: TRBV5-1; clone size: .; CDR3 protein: CASSYRQGATYEQYF; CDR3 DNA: TGCGCCAGCAGCTACAGACAGGGGGCTACGTACGAGCAGTACTTC
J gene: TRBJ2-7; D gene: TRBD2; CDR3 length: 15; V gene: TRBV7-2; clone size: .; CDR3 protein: CASSSRLAGGSEQYF; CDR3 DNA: TGTGCCAGCAGCTCCAGACTAGCGGGGGGCAGCGAGCAGTACTTC
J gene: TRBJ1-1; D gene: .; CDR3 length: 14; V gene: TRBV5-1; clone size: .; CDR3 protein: CASSHTGFTTEAFF; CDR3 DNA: TGCGCCAGCAGCCATACAGGGTTTACCACTGAAGCTTTCTTT
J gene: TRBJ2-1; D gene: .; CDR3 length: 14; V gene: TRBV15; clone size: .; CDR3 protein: CATSSGGSYNEQFF; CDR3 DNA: TGTGCCACCAGCAGCGGGGGTAGCTACAATGAGCAGTTCTTC
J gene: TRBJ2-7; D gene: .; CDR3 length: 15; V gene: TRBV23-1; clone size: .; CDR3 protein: CASSQPGVEGDEQYF; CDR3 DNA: TGCGCCAGCAGTCAGCCCGGGGTCGAGGGTGACGAGCAGTACTTC
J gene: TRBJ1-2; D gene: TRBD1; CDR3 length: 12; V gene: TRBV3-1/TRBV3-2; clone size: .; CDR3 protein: CASSRRQGGYTF; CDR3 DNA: TGTGCCAGCAGCCGACGACAGGGGGGCTACACCTTC
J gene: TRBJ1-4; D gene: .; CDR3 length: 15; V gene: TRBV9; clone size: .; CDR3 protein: CASSRGGATNEKLFF; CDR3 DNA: TGTGCCAGCAGCCGGGGAGGGGCAACTAATGAAAAACTGTTTTTT
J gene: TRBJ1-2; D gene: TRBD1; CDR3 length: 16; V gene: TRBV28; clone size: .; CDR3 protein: CASSFVSLGQAYGYTF; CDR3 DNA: TGTGCCAGCAGTTTTGTCTCCTTGGGACAGGCCTATGGCTACACCTTC
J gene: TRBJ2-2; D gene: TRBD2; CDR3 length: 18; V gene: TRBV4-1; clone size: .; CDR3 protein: CASSQDFSRDYITGELFF; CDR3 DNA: TGCGCCAGCAGCCAAGATTTCAGCAGGGACTACATCACCGGGGAGCTGTTTTTT
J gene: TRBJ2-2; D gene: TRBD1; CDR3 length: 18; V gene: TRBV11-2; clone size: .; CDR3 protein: CASSLGFGRGRNTGELFF; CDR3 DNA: TGTGCCAGCAGCTTAGGATTCGGCAGGGGGCGAAACACCGGGGAGCTGTTTTTT
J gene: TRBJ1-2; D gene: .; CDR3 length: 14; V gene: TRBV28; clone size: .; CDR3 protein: CASSLGPANYGHTF; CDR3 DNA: TGTGCCAGCAGTTTGGGTCCAGCTAACTATGGCCACACCTTC
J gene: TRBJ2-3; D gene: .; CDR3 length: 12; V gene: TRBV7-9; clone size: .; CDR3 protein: CASSPSGDTQYF; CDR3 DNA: TGTGCCAGCAGCCCTAGTGGAGATACGCAGTATTTT
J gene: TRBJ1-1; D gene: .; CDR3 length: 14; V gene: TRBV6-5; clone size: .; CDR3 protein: CASSRLGQNTEAFF; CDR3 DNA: TGTGCCAGCAGCCGATTGGGACAGAACACTGAAGCTTTCTTT
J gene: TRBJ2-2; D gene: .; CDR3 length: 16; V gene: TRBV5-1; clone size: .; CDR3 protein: CASSFGAQGSTGELFF; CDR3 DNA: TGCGCCAGCAGCTTTGGTGCACAGGGTAGCACCGGGGAGCTGTTTTTT
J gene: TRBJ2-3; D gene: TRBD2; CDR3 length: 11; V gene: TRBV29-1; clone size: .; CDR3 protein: CSAEWRGGQYF; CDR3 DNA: TGCAGCGCTGAGTGGCGCGGGGGGCAGTATTTT
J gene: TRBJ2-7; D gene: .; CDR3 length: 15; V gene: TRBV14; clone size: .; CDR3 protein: CASSQDRVNSYEQYF; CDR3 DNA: TGTGCCAGCAGCCAAGATCGGGTAAATTCCTACGAGCAGTACTTC
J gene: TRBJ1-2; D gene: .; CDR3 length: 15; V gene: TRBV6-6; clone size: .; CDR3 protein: CASSYSTSGHYGYTF; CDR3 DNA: TGTGCCAGCAGTTACTCGACAAGCGGGCACTATGGCTACACCTTC